The 20 T cell receptor beta chains in this list originate from one sample, sequenced in a study of CD8+ T cells in alopecia areata. In each case, RNA was isolated and then reverse transcribed into cDNA as the sequencing template. Using immunoSEQ multiplex PCR, the repertoire was profiled, and TCRdb retains in-frame clones only, with some absent. The sample carries fewer than 250,000 clones, roughly 60% recorded once. As to treatment: oral pan-JAK inhibitor, 5-10 mg twice daily. This specimen was CD4+ T cells sorted from blood, taken at approximately week 49, from a patient treated with tofacitinib. All receptors derive from a human donor with alopecia areata.

The table lists this clone with a few counts. The chain has TRBV29-1 and TRBJ1-1; 7 nucleotides align to TRBD1. CDR3 length: 14 amino acids. The J segment lost 3 bases and the V segment lost 5 bases, leaving 9 bases of the junction unmatched. CDR1 is SQVTM, CDR2 ANQGSEA, per germline. The CDR3 protein is CSVTTRTGHTEAFF. The CDR3 DNA reads TGCAGCGTTACGACTAGGACAGGTCACACTGAAGCTTTCTTT.

This clone was seen a few times. The chain combines TRBV30 with TRBJ1-1; D not certain. Trimming took off 2 bases at V and 2 bases at J, with 3 bases between the two ends. CDR3 size: 11 residues. CDR1 is GTSNPN and CDR2 is SVGIG in the germline V gene (reference sequence). The CDR3 bases are TGTGCCTGGAGTATAAACACTGAAGCTTTCTTT. Translating gives CAWSINTEAFF.

The chain has TRBV30 and TRBJ1-1; no reliable D call. Germline V CDR1 and CDR2: GTSNPN, SVGIG (reference sequence). The CDR3 sequence is 13 residues long. V shed 0 bases and J shed 3 bases, with 8 bases lying between them. The CDR3: CAWSVMWDTEAFF. In nucleotides, the CDR3 is TGTGCCTGGAGTGTAATGTGGGACACTGAAGCTTTCTTT.

The chain links TRBV7-3 to TRBJ1-2, with D uncertain. Trimming removed 2 bases from V and 0 bases from J, with 10 bases in between. Germline V lookup: CDR1 SGHTA, CDR2 FQGTGA. This CDR3 comprises 15 residues. The CDR3 sequence is CASSLYPGTNYGYTF. The CDR3 DNA is TGTGCCAGCAGCTTATATCCGGGTACTAACTATGGCTACACCTTC.

The rearrangement links TRBV19 to TRBJ2-3, with D maybe TRBD2 (8 bases). The V end lost 5 bases, the J end lost 3 bases, and 33 bases lay between the germline ends. The CDR3 is made up of 21 amino acids. Germline loops: CDR1 LNHDA, CDR2 SQIVND (reference sequence). In DNA form, the CDR3 reads TGTGCCAGTAGTCCCCGGCAAGGGGGCAAGATGCGGGGGGCATCAACAGATACGCAGTATTTT. Translation gives CASSPRQGGKMRGASTDTQYF.

The chain combines TRBV14 with TRBJ2-4, with a possible D match to TRBD1 (6 bases). The germline gives CDR1 SGHDN, CDR2 FVKESK. CDR3 length: 19 amino acids. V lost 0 bases, J lost 1 base, and 19 bases lay in between. Here the CDR3 reads CASSQDAGVGFSAKNIQYF. In nucleotides, the CDR3 is TGTGCCAGCAGCCAAGATGCAGGGGTCGGTTTTTCGGCCAAAAACATTCAGTACTTC.

CDR3 sequence (DNA): TGTGCCAGCAGTTTACAGGAGATAAATCAGCCCCAGCATTTT. This sequence encodes CASSLQEINQPQHF. The chain has TRBV6-6 and TRBJ1-5, with D perhaps TRBD1 (5 bases). Deletions cut 4 bases from V and 4 bases from J, with 11 bases between. Germline values: CDR1 MNHNY, CDR2 SVGAGI (reference sequence). The CDR3 sequence is 14 residues long.

The chain carries TRBV5-6 and TRBJ2-6; TRBD1 matches 9 bases. The V gene end was trimmed by 2 bases and the J gene end by 1 base; junction bases not matched to a gene: 7. Germline CDR1 and CDR2: SGHDT and YYEEEE. This CDR3 spans 18 amino acids. DNA for the CDR3: TGTGCCAGCAGCTTAGGACAGGGGACTGAGTCTGGGGCCAACGTCCTGACTTTC. It encodes CASSLGQGTESGANVLTF.

J is TRBJ2-1 and V is TRBV6-5, with 9 bases that match TRBD1. The ends lost 7 bases at V and 7 bases at J; junction bases unmatched: 8. The CDR3 spans 14 residues. CDR1 is MNHEY and CDR2 is SVGAGI in the germline V gene. CDR3: CASIQSGTGNEQFF. The CDR3 bases are TGTGCCAGCATTCAATCCGGGACAGGGAATGAGCAGTTCTTC.

The rearrangement links TRBV29-1 to TRBJ1-2; D unclear. CDR3 length equals 14 residues. In germline, CDR1 is SQVTM, CDR2 ANQGSEA. Trimming removed 0 bases at V and 2 bases at J, with 10 bases between. DNA of the CDR3: TGCAGCGTTGAAGATCCAGGCCCAAACTATGGCTACACCTTC. Translation: CSVEDPGPNYGYTF.

The chain recombines TRBV7-2 with TRBJ2-2; D uncertain. Trimming left V 9 bases short and J 1 base short, with 15 bases between. The CDR3 totals 15 residues. The V gene's germline CDR1 is SGHTA and CDR2 FQGNSA. CDR3 nucleotides: TGTGCCAGTTTACCCGCACTTAGGAACACCGGGGAGCTGTTTTTT. Translating it yields CASLPALRNTGELFF.

This chain joins TRBV5-1 and TRBJ2-7; a weak D match, TRBD1 (5 bases). From germline, CDR1 is SGHRS and CDR2 YFSETQ. Trimming pared 4 bases from V and 0 bases from J, leaving 14 bases between. The length of the CDR3 is 15 residues. The CDR3 is CASSIGHRGSYEQYF. CDR3 bases: TGCGCCAGCAGCATCGGACACCGCGGCTCCTACGAGCAGTACTTC.

This chain connects TRBV7-2 to TRBJ2-7; D is tentatively TRBD1 or TRBD2 (6 bases each). The V and J ends lost 1 base and 2 bases respectively, with 9 bases between them. The V gene's germline CDR1 is SGHTA and CDR2 FQGNSA. The CDR3 covers 14 residues. The CDR3 spells CASSLGRGAYEQYF. Here the CDR3 DNA reads TGTGCCAGCAGCTTAGGTAGGGGGGCCTACGAGCAGTACTTC.

The chain is built from TRBV18 and TRBJ2-3, with D perhaps matching TRBD1 (5 bases). The CDR3 sequence is 14 residues long. The V and J ends lost 3 bases and 2 bases respectively, with 9 bases between them. The germline V gene has CDR1 KGHSH and CDR2 LQKENI. CDR3 protein: CASSPTTATDTQYF. The CDR3 DNA reads TGTGCCAGCTCACCCACGACAGCCACAGATACGCAGTATTTT.

The chain recombines TRBV5-4 with TRBJ2-5, with TRBD2 matching 7 bases. The CDR3 has 13 residues. Germline V CDR1 and CDR2: SGHNT, YYREEE (reference sequence). V gave up 2 bases and J gave up 3 bases; unmatched junction bases: 1. The CDR3 nucleotides read TGTGCCAGCAGCTTACTAGCGAAAGAGACCCAGTACTTC. This codes for CASSLLAKETQYF.

The table lists this clone with a few counts. The J gene is TRBJ2-1, the V gene TRBV5-4, with 12 bases that match TRBD2. The length of the CDR3 is 16 residues. The junction had 10 bases not matched to a gene; V was cut back by 4 bases and J by 8 bases. The V gene's germline CDR1 is SGHNT and CDR2 YYREEE (reference sequence). CDR3 bases: TGTGCCAGCAGCCCTCCCCTAGCGGGGGGGCTTGATGAGCAGTTCTTC. This codes for CASSPPLAGGLDEQFF.

This chain connects TRBV4-3 to TRBJ1-2; the D gene is possibly TRBD1 (6 bases). Trimming cost V 0 bases and J 2 bases, with 13 bases left between them. The CDR3 covers 16 residues. CDR1 is LGHNA, CDR2 YSLEER, per germline. In DNA, the CDR3 is TGCGCCAGCAGCCAAGATCACAGGGTTACGAACTATGGCTACACCTTC. Encoded protein: CASSQDHRVTNYGYTF.

The J gene is TRBJ2-1, the V gene TRBV11-2, with D perhaps TRBD2 (5 bases). The CDR3 length is 15 residues. The ends were cut back, 5 bases at V and 2 bases at J, with 13 bases in the middle. Germline CDR1 reads SGHAT; CDR2 reads FQNNGV. In DNA, the CDR3 is TGTGCCAGCAGCATTGGGAGCCACACCTACAATGAGCAGTTCTTC. Its protein product is CASSIGSHTYNEQFF.

This CDR3 is CASSLGGVGLYEQYF. CDR3 nucleotides: TGTGCCAGCAGCTTAGGAGGGGTGGGGTTGTACGAGCAGTACTTC. V is TRBV11-2 and J is TRBJ2-7, with D perhaps being TRBD1 or TRBD2 (5 bases each). The V gene's germline CDR1 is SGHAT and CDR2 FQNNGV. The CDR3 sequence is 15 residues long. V lost 1 base and J 4 bases, leaving 14 bases between the germline ends.

The gene calls are TRBV14 and TRBJ2-3; D tentatively reads TRBD1 or TRBD2 (5 bases each). This CDR3 comprises 13 residues. V dropped 5 bases and J dropped 3 bases, with 9 bases sitting between them. Per the germline V gene, CDR1 is SGHDN and CDR2 is FVKESK. The CDR3 spells CASSLGTTDTQYF. The CDR3 DNA is TGTGCCAGCAGCTTAGGGACGACAGATACGCAGTATTTT.